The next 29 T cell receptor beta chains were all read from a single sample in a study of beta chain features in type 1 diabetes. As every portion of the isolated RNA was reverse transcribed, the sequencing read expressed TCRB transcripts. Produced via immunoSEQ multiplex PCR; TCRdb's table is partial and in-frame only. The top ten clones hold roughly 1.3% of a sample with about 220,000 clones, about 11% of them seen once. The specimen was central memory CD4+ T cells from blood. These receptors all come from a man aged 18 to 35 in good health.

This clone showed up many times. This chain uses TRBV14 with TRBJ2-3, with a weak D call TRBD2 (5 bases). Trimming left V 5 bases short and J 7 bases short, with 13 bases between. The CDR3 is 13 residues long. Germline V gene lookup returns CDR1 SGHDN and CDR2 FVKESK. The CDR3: CASSFGVQNTQYF. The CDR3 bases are TGTGCCAGCAGCTTCGGGGTCCAGAATACGCAGTATTTT.

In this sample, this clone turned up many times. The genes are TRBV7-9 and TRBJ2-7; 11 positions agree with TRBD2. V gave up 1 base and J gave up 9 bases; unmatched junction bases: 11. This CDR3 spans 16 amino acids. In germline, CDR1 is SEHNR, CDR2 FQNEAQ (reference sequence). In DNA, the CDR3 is TGTGCCAGCAGCTTAGGGCTAGCGGGAGGTGCCTCGGGGCAGTACTTC. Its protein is CASSLGLAGGASGQYF. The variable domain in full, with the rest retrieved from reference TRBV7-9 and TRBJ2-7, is DTGVSQNPRHKITKRGQNVTFRCDPISEHNRLYWYRQTLGQGPEFLTYFQNEAQLEKSRLLSDRFSAERPKGSFSTLEIQRTEQGDSAMYLCASSLGLAGGASGQYFGPGTRLTVT.

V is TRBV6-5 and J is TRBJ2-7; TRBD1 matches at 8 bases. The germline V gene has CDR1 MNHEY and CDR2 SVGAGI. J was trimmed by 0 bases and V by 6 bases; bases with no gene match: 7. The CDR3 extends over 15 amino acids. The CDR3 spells CASSLWTGSSYEQYF. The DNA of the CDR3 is TGTGCCAGCAGCCTTTGGACAGGGAGCTCCTACGAGCAGTACTTC.

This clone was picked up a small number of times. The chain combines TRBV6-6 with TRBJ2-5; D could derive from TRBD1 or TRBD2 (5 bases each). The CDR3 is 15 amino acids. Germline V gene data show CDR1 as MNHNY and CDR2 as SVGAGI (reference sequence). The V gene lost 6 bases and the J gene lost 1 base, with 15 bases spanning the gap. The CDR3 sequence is CASRPTGHSQETQYF. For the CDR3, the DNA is TGTGCCAGCAGGCCTACGGGGCATTCCCAAGAGACCCAGTACTTC.

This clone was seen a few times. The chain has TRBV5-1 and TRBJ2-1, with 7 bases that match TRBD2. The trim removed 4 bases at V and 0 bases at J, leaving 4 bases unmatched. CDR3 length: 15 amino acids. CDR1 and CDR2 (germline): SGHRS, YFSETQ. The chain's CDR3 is CASSPGLHSYNEQFF. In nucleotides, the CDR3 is TGCGCCAGCAGCCCGGGACTACACTCCTACAATGAGCAGTTCTTC. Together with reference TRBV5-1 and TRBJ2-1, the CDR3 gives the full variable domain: KAGVTQTPRYLIKTRGQQVTLSCSPISGHRSVSWYQQTPGQGLQFLFEYFSETQRNKGNFPGRFSGRQFSNSRSEMNVSTLELGDSALYLCASSPGLHSYNEQFFGPGTRLTVL.

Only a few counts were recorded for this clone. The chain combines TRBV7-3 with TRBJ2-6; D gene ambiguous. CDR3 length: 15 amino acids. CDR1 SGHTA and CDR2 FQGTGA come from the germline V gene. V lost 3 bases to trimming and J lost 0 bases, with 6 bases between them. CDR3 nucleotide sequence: TGTGCCAGCAGCTTCCGACCCTCTGGGGCCAACGTCCTGACTTTC. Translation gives CASSFRPSGANVLTF.

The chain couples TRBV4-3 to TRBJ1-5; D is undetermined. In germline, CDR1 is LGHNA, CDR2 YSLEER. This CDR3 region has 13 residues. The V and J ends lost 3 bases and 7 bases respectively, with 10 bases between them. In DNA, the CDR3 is TGCGCCAGCAGCCAGACCCCATGGCAGCCCCAGCATTTT. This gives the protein CASSQTPWQPQHF.

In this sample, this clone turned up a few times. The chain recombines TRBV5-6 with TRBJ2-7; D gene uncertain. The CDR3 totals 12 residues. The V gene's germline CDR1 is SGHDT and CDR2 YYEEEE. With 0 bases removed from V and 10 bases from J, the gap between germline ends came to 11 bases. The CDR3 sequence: CASSLAVTRQYF. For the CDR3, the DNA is TGTGCCAGCAGCTTGGCAGTCACGAGACAGTACTTC.

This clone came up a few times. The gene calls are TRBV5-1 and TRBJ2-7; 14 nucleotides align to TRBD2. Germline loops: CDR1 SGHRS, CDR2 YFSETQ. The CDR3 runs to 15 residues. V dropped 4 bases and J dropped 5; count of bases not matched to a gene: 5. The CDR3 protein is CASSPGTSGSHEQYF. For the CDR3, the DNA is TGCGCCAGCAGCCCTGGGACTAGCGGGAGTCACGAGCAGTACTTC.

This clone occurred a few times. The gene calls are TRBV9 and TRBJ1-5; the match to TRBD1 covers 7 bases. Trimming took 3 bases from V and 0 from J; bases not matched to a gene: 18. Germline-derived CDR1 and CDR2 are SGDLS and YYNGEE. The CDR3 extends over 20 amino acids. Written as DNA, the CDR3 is TGTGCCAGCAGCGAGAGGCTGGGGCAGGGCAGGGGGTATAGCAATCAGCCCCAGCATTTT. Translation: CASSERLGQGRGYSNQPQHF.

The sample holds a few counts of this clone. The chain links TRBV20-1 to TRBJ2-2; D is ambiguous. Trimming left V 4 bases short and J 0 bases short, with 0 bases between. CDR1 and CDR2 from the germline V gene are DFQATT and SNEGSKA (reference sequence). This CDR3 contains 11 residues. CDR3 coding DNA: TGCAGTGCTACGAACACCGGGGAGCTGTTTTTT. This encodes CSATNTGELFF.

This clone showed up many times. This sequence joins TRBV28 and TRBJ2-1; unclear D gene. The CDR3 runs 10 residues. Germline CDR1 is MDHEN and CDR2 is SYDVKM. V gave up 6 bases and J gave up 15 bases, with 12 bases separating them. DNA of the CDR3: TGTGCCAGCAGCTCGTTGACGCTGTTCTTC. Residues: CASSSLTLFF. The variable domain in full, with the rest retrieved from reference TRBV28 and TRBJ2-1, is DVKVTQSSRYLVKRTGEKVFLECVQDMDHENMFWYRQDPGLGLRLIYFSYDVKMKEKGDIPEGYSVSREKKERFSLILESASTNQTSMYLCASSSLTLFFGPGTRLTVL.

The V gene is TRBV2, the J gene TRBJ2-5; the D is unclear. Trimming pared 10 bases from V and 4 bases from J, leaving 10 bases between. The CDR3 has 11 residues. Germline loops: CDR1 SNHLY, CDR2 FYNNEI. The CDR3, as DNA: TGTGCCAACTCCGACGGAGAGACCCAGTACTTC. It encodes CANSDGETQYF.

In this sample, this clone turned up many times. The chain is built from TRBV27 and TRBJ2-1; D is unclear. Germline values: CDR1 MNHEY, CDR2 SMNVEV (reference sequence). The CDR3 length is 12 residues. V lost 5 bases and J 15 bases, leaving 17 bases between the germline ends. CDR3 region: CASSPRGGRWFF. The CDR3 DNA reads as TGTGCCAGCAGTCCCCGAGGCGGAAGATGGTTCTTC.

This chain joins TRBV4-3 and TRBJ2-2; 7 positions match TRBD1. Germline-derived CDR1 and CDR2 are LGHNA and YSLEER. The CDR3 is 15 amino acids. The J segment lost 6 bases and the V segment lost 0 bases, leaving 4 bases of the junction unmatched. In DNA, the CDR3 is TGCGCCAGCAGCCAAGACAAACAGGGGTCCGGGGAGCTGTTTTTT. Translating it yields CASSQDKQGSGELFF.

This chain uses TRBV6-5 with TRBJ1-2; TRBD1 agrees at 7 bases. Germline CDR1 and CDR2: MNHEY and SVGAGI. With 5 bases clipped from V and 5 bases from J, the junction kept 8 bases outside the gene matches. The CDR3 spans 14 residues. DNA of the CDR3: TGTGCCAGCAGTCCCAGCGGGACAGTTTATGGCTACACCTTC. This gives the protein CASSPSGTVYGYTF.

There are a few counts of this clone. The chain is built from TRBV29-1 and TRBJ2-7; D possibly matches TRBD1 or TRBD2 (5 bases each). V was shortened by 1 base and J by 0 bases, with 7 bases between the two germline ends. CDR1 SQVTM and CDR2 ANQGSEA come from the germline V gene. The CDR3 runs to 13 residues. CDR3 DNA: TGCAGCGTTGAAGCGGGGCACTCCTACGAGCAGTACTTC. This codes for CSVEAGHSYEQYF.

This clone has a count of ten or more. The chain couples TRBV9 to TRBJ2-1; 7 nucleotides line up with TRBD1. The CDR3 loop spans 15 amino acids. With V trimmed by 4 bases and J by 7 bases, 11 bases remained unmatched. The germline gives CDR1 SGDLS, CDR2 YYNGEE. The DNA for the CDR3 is TGTGCCAGCAGCATCCGGGACAGCCGTTATAATGAGCAGTTCTTC. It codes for CASSIRDSRYNEQFF.

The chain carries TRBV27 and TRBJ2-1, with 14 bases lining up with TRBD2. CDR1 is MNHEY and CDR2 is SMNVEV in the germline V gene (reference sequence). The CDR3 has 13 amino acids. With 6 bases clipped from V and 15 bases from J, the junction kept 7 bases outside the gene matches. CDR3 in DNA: TGTGCCAGCAGGGGACTAGCGGGAGTCCGGGGGTTCTTC. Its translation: CASRGLAGVRGFF.

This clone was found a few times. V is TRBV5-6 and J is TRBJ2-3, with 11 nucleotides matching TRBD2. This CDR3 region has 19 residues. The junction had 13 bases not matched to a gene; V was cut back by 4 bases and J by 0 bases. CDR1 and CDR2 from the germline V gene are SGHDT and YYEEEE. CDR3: CASSAPFSGRGSSTDTQYF. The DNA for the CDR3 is TGTGCCAGCAGCGCACCATTTAGCGGGAGGGGGTCTAGCACAGATACGCAGTATTTT. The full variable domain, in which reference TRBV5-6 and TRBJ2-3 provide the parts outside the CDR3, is DAGVTQSPTHLIKTRGQQVTLRCSPKSGHDTVSWYQQALGQGPQFIFQYYEEEERQRGNFPDRFSGHQFPNYSSELNVNALLLGDSALYLCASSAPFSGRGSSTDTQYFGPGTRLTVL.

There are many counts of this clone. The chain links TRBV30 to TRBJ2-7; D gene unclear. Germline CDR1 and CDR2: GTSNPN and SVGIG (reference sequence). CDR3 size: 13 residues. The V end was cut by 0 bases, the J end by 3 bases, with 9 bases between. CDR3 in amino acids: CAWSVRLGYEQYF. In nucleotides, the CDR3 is TGTGCCTGGAGTGTAAGATTGGGCTACGAGCAGTACTTC.

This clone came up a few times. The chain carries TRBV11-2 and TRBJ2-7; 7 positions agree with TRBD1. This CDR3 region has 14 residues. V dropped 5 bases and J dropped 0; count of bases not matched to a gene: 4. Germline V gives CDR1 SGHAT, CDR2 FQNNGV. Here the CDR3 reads CASSKTGTSYEQYF. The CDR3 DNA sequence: TGTGCCAGCAGCAAGACAGGGACCTCCTACGAGCAGTACTTC.

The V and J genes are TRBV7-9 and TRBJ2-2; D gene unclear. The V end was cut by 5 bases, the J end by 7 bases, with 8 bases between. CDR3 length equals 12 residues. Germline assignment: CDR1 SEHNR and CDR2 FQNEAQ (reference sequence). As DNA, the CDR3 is TGTGCCAGCAGCCCACAGATCGGGGAGCTGTTTTTT. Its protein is CASSPQIGELFF.

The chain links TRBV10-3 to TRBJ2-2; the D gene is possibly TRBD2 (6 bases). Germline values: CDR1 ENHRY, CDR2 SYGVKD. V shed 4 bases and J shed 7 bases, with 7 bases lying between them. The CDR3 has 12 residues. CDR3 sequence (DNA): TGTGCCATCAGTGCGGGGGACGGGGAGCTGTTTTTT. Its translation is CAISAGDGELFF.

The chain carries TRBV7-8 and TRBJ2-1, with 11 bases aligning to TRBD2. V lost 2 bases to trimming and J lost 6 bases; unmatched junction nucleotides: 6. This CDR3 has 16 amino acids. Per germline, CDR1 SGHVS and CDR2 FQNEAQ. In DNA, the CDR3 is TGTGCCAGCAGCTTACTTTCTAGCGGGAGGAGCAATGAGCAGTTCTTC. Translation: CASSLLSSGRSNEQFF.

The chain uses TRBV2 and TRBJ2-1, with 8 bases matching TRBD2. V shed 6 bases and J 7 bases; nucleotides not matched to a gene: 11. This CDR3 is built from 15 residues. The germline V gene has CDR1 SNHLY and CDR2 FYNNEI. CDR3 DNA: TGTGCCAGCAGCCCGGGACTAGTAGGGGGAAATGAGCAGTTCTTC. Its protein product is CASSPGLVGGNEQFF. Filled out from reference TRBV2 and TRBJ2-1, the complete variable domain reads EPEVTQTPSHQVTQMGQEVILRCVPISNHLYFYWYRQILGQKVEFLVSFYNNEISEKSEIFDDQFSVERPDGSNFTLKIRSTKLEDSAMYFCASSPGLVGGNEQFFGPGTRLTVL.

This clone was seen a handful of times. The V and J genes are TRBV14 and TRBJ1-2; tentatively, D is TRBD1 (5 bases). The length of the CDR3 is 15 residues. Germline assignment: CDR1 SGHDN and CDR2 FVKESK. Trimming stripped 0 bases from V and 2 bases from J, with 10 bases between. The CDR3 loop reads CASSQEFGGNYGYTF. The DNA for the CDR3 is TGTGCCAGCAGCCAAGAATTTGGGGGAAACTATGGCTACACCTTC. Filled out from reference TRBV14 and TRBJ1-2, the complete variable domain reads EAGVTQFPSHSVIEKGQTVTLRCDPISGHDNLYWYRRVMGKEIKFLLHFVKESKQDESGMPNNRFLAERTGGTYSTLKVQPAELEDSGVYFCASSQEFGGNYGYTFGSGTRLTVV.

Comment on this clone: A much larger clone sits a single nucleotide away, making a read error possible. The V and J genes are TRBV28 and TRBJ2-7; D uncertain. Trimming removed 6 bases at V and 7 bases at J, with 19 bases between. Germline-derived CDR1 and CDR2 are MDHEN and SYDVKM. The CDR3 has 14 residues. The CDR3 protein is CASRPATPIREQYF. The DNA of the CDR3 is TGTGCCAGCAGGCCCGCAACACCCATTCGGGAGCAGTACTTC.

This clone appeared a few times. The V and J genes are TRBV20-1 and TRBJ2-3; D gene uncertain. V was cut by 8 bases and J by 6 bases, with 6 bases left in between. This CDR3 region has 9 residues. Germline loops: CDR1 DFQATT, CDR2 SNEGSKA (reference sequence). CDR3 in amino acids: CSPKDTQYF. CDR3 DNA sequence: TGCAGTCCCAAGGATACGCAGTATTTT.